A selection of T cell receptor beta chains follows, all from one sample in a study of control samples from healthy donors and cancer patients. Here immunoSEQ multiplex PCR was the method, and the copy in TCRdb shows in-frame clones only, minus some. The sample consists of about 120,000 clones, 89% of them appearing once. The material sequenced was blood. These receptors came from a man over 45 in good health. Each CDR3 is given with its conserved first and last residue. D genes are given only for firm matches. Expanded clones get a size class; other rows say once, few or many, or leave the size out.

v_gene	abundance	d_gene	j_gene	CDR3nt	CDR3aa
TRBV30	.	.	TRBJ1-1	TGTGCCTGGAGTCCCCTTCGTCCAATGAACACTGAAGCTTTCTTT	CAWSPLRPMNTEAFF
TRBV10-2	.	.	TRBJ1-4	TGCGCCAGCAGGCGGGGTAATGAAAAACTGTTTTTT	CASRRGNEKLFF
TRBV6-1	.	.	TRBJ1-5	TGTGCCAGCAGTGAAGCGTCAGGTCACAATCAGCCCCAGCATTTT	CASSEASGHNQPQHF
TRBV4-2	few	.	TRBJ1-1	TGTGCCAGCAGCCATCAATTGGCGGTCGGAGGGCAGAGCACTGAAGCTTTCTTT	CASSHQLAVGGQSTEAFF
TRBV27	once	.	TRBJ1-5	TGTGCCAGCAGTTCCACAGGGACAAGGCATCAGCCCCAGCATTTT	CASSSTGTRHQPQHF
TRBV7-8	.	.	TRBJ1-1	TGTGCCAGCAGCTGGGCAGGGATGGACACTGAAGCTTTCTTT	CASSWAGMDTEAFF
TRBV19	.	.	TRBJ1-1	TGTGCCAGTAGTATAGGCGCGGGGCAGGAAGCTTTCTTT	CASSIGAGQEAFF
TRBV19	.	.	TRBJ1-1	TGTGCCAGTAGTATAGCGGGGGGGGCCGGGAGGAGGAACACTGAAGCTTTCTTT	CASSIAGGAGRRNTEAFF
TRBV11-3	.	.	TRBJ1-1	TGTGCCAGCAGCCCAGGCGGGGGAGGGACTGAAGCTTTCTTT	CASSPGGGGTEAFF
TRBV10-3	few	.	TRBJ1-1	TGTGCCATCTTCACCGGGGTCGAGGGCACTGAAGCTTTCTTT	CAIFTGVEGTEAFF
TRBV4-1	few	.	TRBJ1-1	TGCGCCAGCAGCCAAGTTACAGGGTCTGAAGCTTTCTTT	CASSQVTGSEAFF
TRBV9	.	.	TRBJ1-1	TGTGCCAGCAGCGTAGCTGGGGGGGGCACTGAAGCTTTCTTT	CASSVAGGGTEAFF
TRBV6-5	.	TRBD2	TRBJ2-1	TGTGCCAGCAGGACGACTAGCGGGGGTTACAATGAGCAGTTCTTC	CASRTTSGGYNEQFF
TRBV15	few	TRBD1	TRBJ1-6	TGTGCCACCAGCAGAGATCCCCCGGGACAGAATAATTCACCCCTCCACTTT	CATSRDPPGQNNSPLHF
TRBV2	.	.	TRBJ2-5	TGTGCCAGCAGGTTGGACGGACCCAGGGCCCAGTACTTC	CASRLDGPRAQYF
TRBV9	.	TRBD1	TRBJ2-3	TGTGCCAGCAGCGTAACTCATGGACAGGGGGTAAGGGCAGATACGCAGTATTTT	CASSVTHGQGVRADTQYF
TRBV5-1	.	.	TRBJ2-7	TGCGCCAGCAGCTCAAGGGGGACTCCGGGACAGCACTACGAGCAGTACTTC	CASSSRGTPGQHYEQYF
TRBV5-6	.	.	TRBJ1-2	TGTGCCAGCAGCTTGGGGGTCTTCTCTGACTATGGCTACACCTTC	CASSLGVFSDYGYTF
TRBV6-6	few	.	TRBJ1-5	TGTGCCAGCAGTTACGGACAGCTAAGTCAGCCCCAGCATTTT	CASSYGQLSQPQHF
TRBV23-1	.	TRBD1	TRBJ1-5	TGCGCCAGCAGTCCTCGACAGGGGTATGGAAATCAGCCCCAGCATTTT	CASSPRQGYGNQPQHF
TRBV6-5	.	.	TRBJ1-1	TGTGCCAGCAGTTTCAGGATCTCGAACACTGAAGCTTTCTTT	CASSFRISNTEAFF
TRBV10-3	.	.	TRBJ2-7	TGTGCCATCAGTGAGTCCGTAGGCATCCCCTCCTACGAGCAGTACTTC	CAISESVGIPSYEQYF
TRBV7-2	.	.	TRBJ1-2	TGTGCCAGCAGCTTAGCAGCTAACTATGGCTACACCTTC	CASSLAANYGYTF
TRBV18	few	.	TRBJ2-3	TGTGCCAGCTCACCGACGACTAGCACAGATACGCAGTATTTT	CASSPTTSTDTQYF
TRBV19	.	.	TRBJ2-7	TGTGCCAGTAGTGTCGGTCGGGCTTCCTACGAGCAGTACTTC	CASSVGRASYEQYF